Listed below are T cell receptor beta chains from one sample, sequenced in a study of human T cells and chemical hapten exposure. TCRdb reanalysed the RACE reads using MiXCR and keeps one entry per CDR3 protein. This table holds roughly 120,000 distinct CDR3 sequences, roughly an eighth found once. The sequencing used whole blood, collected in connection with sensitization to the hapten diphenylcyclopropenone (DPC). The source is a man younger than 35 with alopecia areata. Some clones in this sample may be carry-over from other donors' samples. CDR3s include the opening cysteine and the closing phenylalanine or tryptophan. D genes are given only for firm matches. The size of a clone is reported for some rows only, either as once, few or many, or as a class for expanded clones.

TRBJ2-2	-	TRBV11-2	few	CASSLVLVGDTGELFF	TGTGCCAGCAGCTTAGTTCTGGTGGGTGACACCGGGGAGCTGTTTTTT
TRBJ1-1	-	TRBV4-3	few	CASSQGRGLNTEAFF	TGCGCCAGCAGCCAAGGGAGGGGCTTGAACACTGAAGCTTTCTTT
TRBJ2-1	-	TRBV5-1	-	CASSLQGSDSNEQFF	TGCGCCAGCAGCTTGCAGGGGTCGGACAGTAATGAGCAGTTCTTC
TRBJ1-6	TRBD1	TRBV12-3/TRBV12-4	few	CASSWTGGKSPLHF	TGTGCCAGCAGTTGGACAGGGGGCAAGTCACCCCTCCACTTT
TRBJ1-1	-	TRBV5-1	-	CASSLTTGFNTEAFF	TGCGCCAGCAGCTTGACAACAGGGTTTAACACTGAAGCTTTCTTT
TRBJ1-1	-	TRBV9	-	CASSVVQNTEAFF	TGTGCCAGCAGCGTAGTACAAAACACTGAAGCTTTCTTT
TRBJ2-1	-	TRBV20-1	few	CSARDFGNEQFF	TGCAGTGCTAGAGATTTTGGCAATGAGCAGTTCTTC
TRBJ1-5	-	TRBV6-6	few	CASSPRHRTNQPQHF	TGTGCCAGCAGTCCCCGGCACAGGACTAATCAGCCCCAGCATTTT
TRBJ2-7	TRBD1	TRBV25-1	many	CASTSRDRAYEQYF	TGTGCCAGCACCTCCCGGGACAGGGCCTACGAGCAGTACTTC
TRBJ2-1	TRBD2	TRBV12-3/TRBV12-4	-	CASSFLGGVDEQFF	TGTGCCAGCAGTTTTCTGGGGGGGGTTGATGAGCAGTTCTTC
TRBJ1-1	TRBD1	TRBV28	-	CASSLGGQGARSTEAFF	TGTGCCAGCAGTTTAGGGGGTCAGGGGGCGCGAAGCACTGAAGCTTTCTTT
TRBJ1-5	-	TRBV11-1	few	CASSFGRGPNQPQHF	TGTGCCAGCAGCTTTGGCAGGGGACCAAATCAGCCCCAGCATTTT
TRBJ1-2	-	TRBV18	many	CASSPYDSPYGYTF	TGTGCCAGCTCACCATACGACAGCCCCTATGGCTACACCTTC
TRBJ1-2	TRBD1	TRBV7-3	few	CASSSYRGENYGYTF	TGTGCCAGCAGCTCGTACAGGGGGGAAAACTATGGCTACACCTTC
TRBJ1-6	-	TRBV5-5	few	CASSFGGSSSYNSPLHF	TGTGCCAGCAGCTTCGGAGGGTCGAGCTCCTATAATTCACCCCTCCACTTT
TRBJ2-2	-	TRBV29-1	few	CSARQVNTGELFF	TGCAGCGCCCGACAGGTGAACACCGGGGAGCTGTTTTTT
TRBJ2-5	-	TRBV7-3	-	CASSKRDQETQYF	TGTGCCAGCAGCAAACGTGACCAAGAGACCCAGTACTTC